These T cell receptor beta chains were read from a single sample in a study of regulatory T cells in long-lasting Graves disease. A single record per CDR3 protein comes from TCRdb applying MiXCR to the multiplex PCR reads. The sample yields hundreds of thousands of distinct CDR3 sequences, about 30% seen once. Sequencing was performed on peripheral blood mononuclear cells (PBMCs), taken when the disease was refractory, from a patient treated with antithyroid drugs. The receptors come from a female donor with Graves disease. Each CDR3 is given with its conserved first and last residue. The D gene is left open where the match is weak. Size is stated for part of the rows, as once, few or many counts, or as a class when the clone is expanded.

D | J | V | size | length | CDR3 | DNA
TRBD2 | TRBJ2-1 | TRBV20-1 | few | 16 | CSARDLLAGGGNEQFF | TGCAGTGCTAGAGATCTCCTAGCGGGAGGGGGAAATGAGCAGTTCTTC
TRBD2 | TRBJ2-2 | TRBV12-5 | . | 16 | CASGLVLARDTGELFF | TGTGCTAGTGGTTTGGTACTAGCGCGGGACACCGGGGAGCTGTTTTTT
. | TRBJ1-6 | TRBV2 | many | 15 | CASRQGSSYNSPLHF | TGTGCCAGCAGGCAGGGGAGCTCCTATAATTCACCCCTCCACTTT
TRBD2 | TRBJ2-7 | TRBV3-1 | . | 17 | CASSQAFADKPGLAYDF | TGTGCCAGCAGCCAAGCATTCGCCGATAAGCCGGGACTAGCGTACGACTTC
. | TRBJ2-5 | TRBV7-2 | few | 14 | CASSFGNRVETQYF | TGTGCCAGCAGCTTCGGTAACAGGGTGGAGACCCAGTACTTC
. | TRBJ1-1 | TRBV11-2 | . | 22 | CASRFLSGRHRGVGASNTEAFF | TGTGCCAGCAGATTTCTATCGGGAAGACATAGGGGTGTGGGGGCCTCGAACACTGAAGCTTTCTTT
. | TRBJ2-5 | TRBV4-1 | few | 14 | CASSQKLAQETQYF | TGCGCCAGCAGCCAAAAGCTGGCCCAAGAGACCCAGTACTTC
. | TRBJ2-7 | TRBV19 | . | 15 | CASTPSVGAGYEQYF | TGTGCCAGTACCCCCAGCGTGGGCGCTGGGTACGAGCAGTACTTC
. | TRBJ1-6 | TRBV19 | . | 16 | CASSQRWSSYNSPLHF | TGTGCCAGTAGTCAACGATGGAGCTCCTATAATTCACCCCTCCACTTT
TRBD1 | TRBJ1-4 | TRBV2 | few | 14 | CASSVGTGVAKLFF | TGTGCCAGCAGTGTCGGGACAGGGGTCGCTAAACTGTTTTTT
TRBD1 | TRBJ1-1 | TRBV29-1 | once | 13 | CSALTGVNTEAFF | TGCAGCGCCTTGACAGGGGTGAACACTGAAGCTTTCTTT
TRBD1 | TRBJ1-4 | TRBV4-1 | . | 14 | CASAYRGGAEKLFF | TGCGCCAGCGCGTACAGGGGGGGAGCTGAAAAACTGTTTTTT
TRBD2 | TRBJ2-5 | TRBV29-1 | . | 13 | CSVDQRGSETQYF | TGCAGCGTTGATCAGCGGGGTTCCGAGACCCAGTACTTC
. | TRBJ1-2 | TRBV5-6 | . | 16 | CASRNRTAASNYGYTF | TGTGCCAGCCGCAATCGGACCGCGGCCTCTAACTATGGCTACACCTTC
. | TRBJ1-5 | TRBV3-1 | . | 13 | CASSDSIHQPQHF | TGTGCCAGCAGCGACAGTATCCATCAGCCCCAGCATTTT
. | TRBJ1-2 | TRBV29-1 | . | 11 | CSVEKGNGYTF | TGCAGCGTTGAAAAGGGGAATGGCTACACCTTC
TRBD1 | TRBJ1-5 | TRBV28 | many | 15 | CASSSWTGSGQPQHF | TGTGCCAGCAGTTCCTGGACAGGGAGCGGACAGCCCCAGCATTTT
TRBD1 | TRBJ2-4 | TRBV5-1 | . | 14 | CASSGQGAKNIQYF | TGCGCCAGCAGCGGACAGGGAGCCAAAAACATTCAGTACTTC
. | TRBJ2-5 | TRBV19 | few | 14 | CASSIGRWGETQYF | TGTGCCAGTAGTATCGGACGATGGGGAGAGACCCAGTACTTC
. | TRBJ2-7 | TRBV6-1 | many | 14 | CASSVVVGFYEQYF | TGTGCCAGCAGTGTGGTGGTAGGGTTCTACGAGCAGTACTTC
. | TRBJ2-2 | TRBV12-3/TRBV12-4 | . | 17 | CASSFRTLAANTGELFF | TGTGCCAGCAGTTTCCGTACCTTAGCGGCGAACACCGGGGAGCTGTTTTTT
. | TRBJ1-6 | TRBV25-1 | few | 15 | CASSEYLVSNSPLHF | TGTGCCAGCAGTGAATATCTCGTTTCAAATTCACCCCTCCACTTT
. | TRBJ1-2 | TRBV29-1 | few | 12 | CSVEEGVYGYTF | TGCAGCGTTGAAGAGGGGGTCTATGGCTACACCTTC
TRBD1 | TRBJ1-5 | TRBV27 | . | 16 | CASSSTTYRDSQPQHF | TGTGCCAGCAGTTCTACAACATATCGGGACAGTCAGCCCCAGCATTTT
TRBD1 | TRBJ1-2 | TRBV6-1 | many | 11 | CASRQGTGYTF | TGTGCCAGCAGACAGGGGACCGGCTACACCTTC